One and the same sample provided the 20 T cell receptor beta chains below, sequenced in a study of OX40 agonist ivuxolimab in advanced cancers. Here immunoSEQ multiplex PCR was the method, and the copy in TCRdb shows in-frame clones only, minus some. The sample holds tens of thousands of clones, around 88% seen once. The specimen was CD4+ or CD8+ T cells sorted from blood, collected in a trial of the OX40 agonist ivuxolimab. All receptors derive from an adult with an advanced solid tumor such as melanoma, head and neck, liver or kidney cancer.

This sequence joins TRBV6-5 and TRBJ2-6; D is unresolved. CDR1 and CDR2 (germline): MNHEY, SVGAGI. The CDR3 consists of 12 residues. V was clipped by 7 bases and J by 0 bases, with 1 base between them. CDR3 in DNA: TGTGCCAGCAACTCTGGGGCCAACGTCCTGACTTTC. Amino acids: CASNSGANVLTF.

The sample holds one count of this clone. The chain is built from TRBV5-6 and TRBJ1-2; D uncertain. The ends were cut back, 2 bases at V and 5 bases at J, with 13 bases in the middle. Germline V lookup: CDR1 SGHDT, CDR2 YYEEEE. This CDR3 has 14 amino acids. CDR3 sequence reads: CASSFYPENYGYTF. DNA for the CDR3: TGTGCCAGCAGCTTTTACCCAGAGAATTATGGCTACACCTTC. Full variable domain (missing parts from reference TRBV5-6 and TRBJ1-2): DAGVTQSPTHLIKTRGQQVTLRCSPKSGHDTVSWYQQALGQGPQFIFQYYEEEERQRGNFPDRFSGHQFPNYSSELNVNALLLGDSALYLCASSFYPENYGYTFGSGTRLTVV.

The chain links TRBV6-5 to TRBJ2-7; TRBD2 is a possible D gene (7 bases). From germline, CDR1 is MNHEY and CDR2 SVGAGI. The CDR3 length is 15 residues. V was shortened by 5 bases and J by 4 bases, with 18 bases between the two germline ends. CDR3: CASSRGLGGLYEQYF. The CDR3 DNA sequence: TGTGCCAGCAGTCGAGGGCTCGGGGGGCTATACGAGCAGTACTTC.

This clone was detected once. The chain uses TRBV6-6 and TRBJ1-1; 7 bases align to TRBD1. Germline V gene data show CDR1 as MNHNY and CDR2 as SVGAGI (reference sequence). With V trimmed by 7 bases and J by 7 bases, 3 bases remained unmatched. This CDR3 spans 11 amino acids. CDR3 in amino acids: CASNRQGEAFF. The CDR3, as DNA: TGTGCCAGCAACAGACAGGGTGAAGCTTTCTTT.

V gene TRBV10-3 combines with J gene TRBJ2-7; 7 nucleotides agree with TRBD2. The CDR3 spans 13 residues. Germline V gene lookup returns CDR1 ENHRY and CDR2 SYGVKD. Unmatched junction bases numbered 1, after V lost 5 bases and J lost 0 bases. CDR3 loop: CAISRDYSYEQYF. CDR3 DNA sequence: TGTGCCATCAGTCGGGACTACTCCTACGAGCAGTACTTC.

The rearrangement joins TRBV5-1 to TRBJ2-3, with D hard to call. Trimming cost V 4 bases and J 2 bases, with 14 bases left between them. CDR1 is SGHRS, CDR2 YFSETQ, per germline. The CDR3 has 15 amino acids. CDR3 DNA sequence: TGCGCCAGCAGCCACCAAAACCCCCCCACAGATACGCAGTATTTT. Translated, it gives CASSHQNPPTDTQYF.

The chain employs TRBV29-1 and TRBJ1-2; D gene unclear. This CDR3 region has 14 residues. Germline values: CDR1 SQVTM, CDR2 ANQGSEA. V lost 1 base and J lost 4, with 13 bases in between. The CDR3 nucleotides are TGCAGCGTTGAAGTAGAAGGGAGCAGCTATGGCTACACCTTC. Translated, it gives CSVEVEGSSYGYTF.

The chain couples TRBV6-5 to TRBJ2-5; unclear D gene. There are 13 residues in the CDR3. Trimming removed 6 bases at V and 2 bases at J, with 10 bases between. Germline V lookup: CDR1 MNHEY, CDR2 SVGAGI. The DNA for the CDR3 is TGTGCCAGCAGGTTACTTCAACAAGAGACCCAGTACTTC. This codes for CASRLLQQETQYF.

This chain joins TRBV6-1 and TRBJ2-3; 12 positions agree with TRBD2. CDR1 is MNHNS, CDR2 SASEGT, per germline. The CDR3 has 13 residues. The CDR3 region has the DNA TGTGCAGCCAGACTAGCGGGAGCAGATACGCAGTATTTT. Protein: CAARLAGADTQYF.

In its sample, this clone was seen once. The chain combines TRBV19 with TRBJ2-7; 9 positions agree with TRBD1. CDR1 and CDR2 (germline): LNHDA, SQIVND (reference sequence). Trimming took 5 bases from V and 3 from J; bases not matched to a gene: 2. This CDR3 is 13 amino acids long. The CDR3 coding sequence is TGTGCCAGTAGTGAGGGACAGGGCTACGAGCAGTACTTC. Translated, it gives CASSEGQGYEQYF.

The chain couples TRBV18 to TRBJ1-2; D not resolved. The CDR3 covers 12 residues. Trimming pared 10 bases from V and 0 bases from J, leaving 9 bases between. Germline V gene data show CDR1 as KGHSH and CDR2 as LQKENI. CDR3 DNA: TGTGCCACTCTACGCCCTAACTATGGCTACACCTTC. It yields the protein CATLRPNYGYTF.

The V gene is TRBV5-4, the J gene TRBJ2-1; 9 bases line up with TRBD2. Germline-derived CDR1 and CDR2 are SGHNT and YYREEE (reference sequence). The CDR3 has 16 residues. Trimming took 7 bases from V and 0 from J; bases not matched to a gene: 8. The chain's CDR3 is CASYLSGRSSYNEQFF. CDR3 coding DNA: TGTGCCAGCTACCTTAGCGGGAGATCCTCCTACAATGAGCAGTTCTTC.

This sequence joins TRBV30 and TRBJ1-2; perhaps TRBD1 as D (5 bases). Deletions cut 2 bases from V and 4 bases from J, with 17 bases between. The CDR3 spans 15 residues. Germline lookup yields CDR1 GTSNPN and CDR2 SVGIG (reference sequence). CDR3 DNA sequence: TGTGCCTGGAGTTCCCCGGGACTGAGTAGCTATGGCTACACCTTC. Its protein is CAWSSPGLSSYGYTF.

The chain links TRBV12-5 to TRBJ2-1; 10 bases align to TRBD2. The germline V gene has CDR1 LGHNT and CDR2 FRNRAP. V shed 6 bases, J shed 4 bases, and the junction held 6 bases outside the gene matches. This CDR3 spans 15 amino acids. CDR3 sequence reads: CASGSGTSAYNEQFF. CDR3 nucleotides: TGTGCTAGTGGGTCCGGGACTAGCGCTTACAATGAGCAGTTCTTC.

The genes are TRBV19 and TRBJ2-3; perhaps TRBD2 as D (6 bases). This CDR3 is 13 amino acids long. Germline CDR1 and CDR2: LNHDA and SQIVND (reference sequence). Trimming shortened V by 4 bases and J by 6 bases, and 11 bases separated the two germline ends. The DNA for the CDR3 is TGTGCCAGTAGTAGCGGGGCTGGCGATACGCAGTATTTT. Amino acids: CASSSGAGDTQYF.

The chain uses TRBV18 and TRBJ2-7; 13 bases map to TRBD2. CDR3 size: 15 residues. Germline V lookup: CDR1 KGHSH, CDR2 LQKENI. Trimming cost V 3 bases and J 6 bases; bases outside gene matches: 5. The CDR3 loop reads CASSPGLAGQGEQYF. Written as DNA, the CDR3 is TGTGCCAGCTCACCGGGACTAGCGGGACAGGGCGAGCAGTACTTC.

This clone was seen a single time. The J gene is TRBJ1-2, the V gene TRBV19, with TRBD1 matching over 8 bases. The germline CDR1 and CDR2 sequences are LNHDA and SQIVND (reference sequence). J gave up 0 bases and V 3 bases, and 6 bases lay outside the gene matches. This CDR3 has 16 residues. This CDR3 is CASSIRGRRANYGYTF. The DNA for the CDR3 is TGTGCCAGTAGTATCAGGGGGCGAAGGGCTAACTATGGCTACACCTTC.

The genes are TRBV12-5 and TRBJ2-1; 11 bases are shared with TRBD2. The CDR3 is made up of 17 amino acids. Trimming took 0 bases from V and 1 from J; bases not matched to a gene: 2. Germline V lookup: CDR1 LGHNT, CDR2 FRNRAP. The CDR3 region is CASGLVTSGGSYNEQFF. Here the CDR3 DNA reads TGTGCTAGTGGTTTGGTAACTAGCGGGGGTTCCTACAATGAGCAGTTCTTC.

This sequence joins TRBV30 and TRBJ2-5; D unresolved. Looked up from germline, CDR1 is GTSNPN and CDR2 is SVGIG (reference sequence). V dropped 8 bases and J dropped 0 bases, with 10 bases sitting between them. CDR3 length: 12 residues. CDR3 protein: CAESHHQETQYF. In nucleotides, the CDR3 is TGTGCCGAGAGCCACCACCAAGAGACCCAGTACTTC.

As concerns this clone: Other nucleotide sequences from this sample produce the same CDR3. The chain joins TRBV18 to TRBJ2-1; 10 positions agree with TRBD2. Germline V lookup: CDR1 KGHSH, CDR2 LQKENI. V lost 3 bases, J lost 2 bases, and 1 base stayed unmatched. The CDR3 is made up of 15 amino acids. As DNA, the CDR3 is TGTGCCAGCTCACCTAGCGGGAGGACCTACAATGAGCAGTTCTTC. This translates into CASSPSGRTYNEQFF.